This T cell receptor (beta chain) was sequenced during a study of T cells in Graves' hyperthyroidism and ophthalmopathy. This clonotype showed up many times. Amplified TCR beta CDR3 regions came from RNA transcripts. An initial round of RT-PCR targeting the TCR CDR3 relied on the HTBI primer set. TCRdb used MiXCR to reprocess the multiplex PCR reads, holding one entry per CDR3 protein. The profile shows approximately 700,000 distinct CDR3 sequences, about a sixth of them singletons. Trimming took off 1 base at V and 5 bases at J, with 7 bases between the two ends. The CDR3 has 13 amino acids. Per germline, CDR1 SGHVS and CDR2 FQNEAQ.

The V gene is TRBV7-8, the J gene TRBJ2-3; D ambiguous. The sequence came from a man aged 18-30 years with Graves' hyperthyroidism. The specimen sequenced was blood. Here the CDR3 DNA reads TGTGCCAGCAGCTTAGTCGGTGGAGATACGCAGTATTTT. Residues: CASSLVGGDTQYF.